This TCR beta chain was recovered during a study of human T cells and chemical hapten exposure (dated by TCRdb to the early 2020s). Regarding the research as a whole: For sensitization, 2% DPC in acetone was applied to a 2 cm by 2 cm area of upper inner arm skin. Throughout the roughly 23-week study period, patients were also given weekly therapeutic DPC doses on the scalp. Patch tests used Finn chambers with 0.01% DPC on the upper back, scored after 6 days by International Contact Dermatitis Research Group standards. Most of the patients in the cohort were female, and the cohort covered alopecia areata with under or over 50% scalp involvement, alopecia totalis and alopecia universalis. Libraries were pooled for sequencing, and per-sample TCR yields varied mainly because of small differences in library volumes within the pool. Peripheral blood TCR repertoire changes were tracked in vivo in alopecia patients during primary and secondary sensitization to the hapten diphenylcyclopropenone (DPC). Patient blood was sampled pre-sensitization (week 0) and at 2, 6 and about 24 weeks after DPC sensitization. Under 30 alopecia patients gave blood for TCR sequencing at one to four time points (pre-sensitization, 2, 6 and 24 weeks). Results the study describes overall, beyond this receptor: Because all patients had alopecia, a presumed autoimmune disease, the immune response of the patients might differ from that of healthy individuals. Expanded TCRs formed significantly more large CDR3 similarity clusters than pre-sensitization or healthy control sets, consistent with antigen-driven responses. Patch test score correlated positively with the number of PT1 expanded TCRs, reaching significance at thresholds 8, 16 and 32 but not at 4. After repeated subsampling, changes were observed in the strength of the expansion versus patch-test correlation and in the threshold at which the correlation became significant. DPC sensitization did not change the number of TCRs with a frequency above 1 in 1000, and there was no evidence of changes in global repertoire structure.

The library was produced with RACE. The sequencer was a NextSeq 500. During library preparation, unique molecular identifiers were attached to individual cDNA molecules so that TCRs could be counted in a quantitative, reproducible way. From each blood RNA sample, both TCR alpha and TCR beta chains were sequenced. The original pipeline was this. Samples had a median of about 90,000 TCRs, with a range from roughly 20,000 to 700,000. V, J and CDR3 annotation of the TCR reads was carried out using the Decombinator software suite. For the PS versus PT1 abundance plots, all samples were subsampled to the same number of TCRs (28,000). Expanded TCRs were defined as absent before sensitization and observed at least eight times at the 2-week time point. TCRdb itself trimmed the public reads at Q25 with fastp, ran MiXCR and retained productive beta chains. Rows with a matching CDR3 protein are joined into one entry that keeps the most common DNA and genes. TCRdb's processing, not the authors' own work, is the source of the V and J calls. Present in this sample are 75,000 to 90,000 distinct CDR3 sequences, roughly 7.6% of which were seen just once. 1.5% to 1.8% of the sample comes from the top ten.

With respect to this clonotype: Which antigen it targets is not known. Base qualities are not recorded, but no much larger clone differs from it by a single base.

Reading the label with the study, this specimen's time point is: patch test 1, 2 weeks after DPC sensitization. The treatment or condition label here, explained by the study, means: therapeutic diphenylcyclopropenone sensitization with weekly scalp DPC. At each patch-test visit, blood was drawn before the patch test was applied. To be eligible, patients had to be aged 18 to 70, diagnosed with alopecia and judged suitable for DPC therapy, while pregnant patients were excluded. Total RNA was extracted from unfractionated whole blood that had been collected in Tempus Blood RNA tubes. CDR1 is given as SGHRS and CDR2 as YFSETQ, both from the germline V gene. Deletion took 1 base off V and 3 bases off J, with a span of 10 bases between the germline ends. The CDR3 goes from the cysteine to the phenylalanine over 14 residues. Only the CDR3 DNA is retained, 42 bases long and in frame from the first base.

The rearrangement joined TRBV5-1 to TRBJ1-1; the D region possibly corresponds to TRBD1 (6 bases align). The sequences come from whole blood, collected in connection with sensitization to the hapten diphenylcyclopropenone (DPC). This sequence was found in a woman aged 25 to 39 with alopecia areata. Some clones in this sample may be carry-over from other donors' samples. CDR3 reads: CASSLTGRDTEAFF. DNA sequence: TGCGCCAGCAGCTTGACAGGGAGAGACACTGAAGCTTTCTTT.